This section outlines one T cell receptor beta chain sequence together with its context. What it binds is not known. This entry belongs to a study of memory CD4+ T cells and cytomegalovirus serostatus. Across the study: Donors were healthy Belgian adults, under ten CMV seropositive and 24 seronegative. General study points: Median bootstrapped AUC for CMV status was approximately 0.96 originally, less than 0.93 US-trained.

Data came from immunoSEQ multiplex PCR; TCRdb stores just in-frame clones and leaves some out. The repertoire includes more than 45,000 clones, 82% of them detected once, and less than 0.6% sits in the top ten. Germline CDR1 is SEHNR and CDR2 is FQNEAQ (reference sequence). V was clipped by 5 bases and J by 8 bases; unmatched bases: 6. This CDR3 has 14 residues. The sort gate was single viable CD3+CD4+CD8-CD45RO+ cells for memory CD4+ T cells. CD4+ T cells were isolated by positive magnetic selection. Sequenced input: memory CD4+ T cells from blood. The clonotype was recovered from an adult in good health and CMV-seronegative. The V and J genes are TRBV7-9 and TRBJ1-6, with 7 bases identical to TRBD1. DNA for the CDR3: TGTGCCAGCAGCGCGGACAGGCCACATTCACCCCTCCACTTT. It codes for CASSADRPHSPLHF. Full variable domain (remainder filled in from reference TRBV7-9 and TRBJ1-6): DTGVSQNPRHKITKRGQNVTFRCDPISEHNRLYWYRQTLGQGPEFLTYFQNEAQLEKSRLLSDRFSAERPKGSFSTLEIQRTEQGDSAMYLCASSADRPHSPLHFGNGTRLTVT.